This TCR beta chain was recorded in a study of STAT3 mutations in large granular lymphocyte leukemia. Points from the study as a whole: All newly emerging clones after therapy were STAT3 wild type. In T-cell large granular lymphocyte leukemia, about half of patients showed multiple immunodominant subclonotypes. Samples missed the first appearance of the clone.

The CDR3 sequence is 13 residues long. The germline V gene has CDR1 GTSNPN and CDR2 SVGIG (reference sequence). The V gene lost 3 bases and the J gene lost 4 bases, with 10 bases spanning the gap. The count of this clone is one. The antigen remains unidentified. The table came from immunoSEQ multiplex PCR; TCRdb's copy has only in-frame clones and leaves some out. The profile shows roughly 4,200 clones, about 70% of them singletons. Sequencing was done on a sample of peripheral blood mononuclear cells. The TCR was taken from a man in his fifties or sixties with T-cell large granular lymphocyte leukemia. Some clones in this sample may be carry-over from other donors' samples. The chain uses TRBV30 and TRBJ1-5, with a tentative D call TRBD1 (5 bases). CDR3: CAWSPRGNQPQHF. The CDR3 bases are TGTGCCTGGAGCCCTCGGGGGAATCAGCCCCAGCATTTT.